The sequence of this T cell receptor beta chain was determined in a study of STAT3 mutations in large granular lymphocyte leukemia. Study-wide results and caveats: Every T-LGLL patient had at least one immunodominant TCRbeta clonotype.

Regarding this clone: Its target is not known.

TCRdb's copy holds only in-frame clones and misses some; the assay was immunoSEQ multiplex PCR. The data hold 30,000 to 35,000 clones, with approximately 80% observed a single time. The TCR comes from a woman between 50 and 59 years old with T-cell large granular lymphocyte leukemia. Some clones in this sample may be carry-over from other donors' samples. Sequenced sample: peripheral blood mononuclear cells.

CDR3: CASSLDYEQYF. DNA of the CDR3: TGCGCCAGCAGCTTGGACTACGAGCAGTACTTC. V and J are TRBV5-1 and TRBJ2-7; D call uncertain. Germline CDR1 is SGHRS and CDR2 is YFSETQ. Trimming shortened V by 0 bases and J by 3 bases, and 1 base separated the two germline ends. This CDR3 comprises 11 residues.